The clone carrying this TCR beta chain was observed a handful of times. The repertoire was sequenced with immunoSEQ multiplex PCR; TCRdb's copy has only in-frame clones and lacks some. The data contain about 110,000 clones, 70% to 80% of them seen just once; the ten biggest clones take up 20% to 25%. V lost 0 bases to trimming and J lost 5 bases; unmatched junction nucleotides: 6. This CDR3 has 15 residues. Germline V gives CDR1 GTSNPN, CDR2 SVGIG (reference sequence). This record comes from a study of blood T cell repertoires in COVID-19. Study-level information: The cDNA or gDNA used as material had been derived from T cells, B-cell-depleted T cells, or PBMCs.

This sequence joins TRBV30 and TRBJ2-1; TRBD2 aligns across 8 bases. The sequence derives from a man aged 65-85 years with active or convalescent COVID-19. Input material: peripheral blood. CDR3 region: CAWSVTGRADNEQFF. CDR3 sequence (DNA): TGTGCCTGGAGTGTTACCGGGAGGGCTGACAATGAGCAGTTCTTC.